This TCR beta chain was captured by sequencing in a study of blood T cell repertoires in COVID-19. Overall study: Spain, Italy and the United States supplied samples that represented acute and convalescent COVID-19. Sources were T cells, B-cell-depleted T cells, or PBMCs; the material itself was cDNA or gDNA.

Enrolled through a virtual design, the participants were between about 18 and 100 years of age and came from fewer than 30 US areas. Recovered status in Cohort 3 required two negative PCRs, clearance, or symptom resolution. Germline lookup yields CDR1 SGHAT and CDR2 FQNNGV. Trimming shortened V by 0 bases and J by 3 bases, and 6 bases separated the two germline ends. The CDR3 is 13 amino acids. This clone was counted a single time. Produced via immunoSEQ multiplex PCR; TCRdb's table is partial and in-frame only. Found here are 320,000 or so clones, more than 75% of them singletons; the top ten hold 0.9% to 1.2%.

The V call is TRBV11-2, the J call TRBJ2-7, with D unresolved. The specimen sequenced was PBMCs or T cells enriched from blood (not recorded which). The receptor was derived from a woman aged 25 to 39 who had recovered from COVID-19. The CDR3 is CASSLDIDYEQYF. CDR3 coding DNA: TGTGCCAGCAGCTTAGATATAGACTACGAGCAGTACTTC.